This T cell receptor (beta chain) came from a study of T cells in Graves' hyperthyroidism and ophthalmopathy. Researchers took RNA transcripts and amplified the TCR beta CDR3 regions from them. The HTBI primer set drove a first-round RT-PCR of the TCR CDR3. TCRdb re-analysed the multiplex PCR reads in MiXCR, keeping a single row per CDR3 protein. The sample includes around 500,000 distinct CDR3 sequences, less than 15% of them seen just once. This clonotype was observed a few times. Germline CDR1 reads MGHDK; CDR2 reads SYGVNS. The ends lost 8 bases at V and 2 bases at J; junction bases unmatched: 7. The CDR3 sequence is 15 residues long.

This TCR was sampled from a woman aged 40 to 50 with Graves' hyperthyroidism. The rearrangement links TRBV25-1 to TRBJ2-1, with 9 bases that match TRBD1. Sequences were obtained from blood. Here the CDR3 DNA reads TGTGCCAGCGGCTTGGACAGGGGTACCTACAATGAGCAGTTCTTC. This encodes CASGLDRGTYNEQFF.